These 18 T cell receptor beta chains came from one sample sequenced in a study of vaccination and CD4 T cells after COVID-19. Treatment given: approximately 11-day PBMC culture with coronavirus spike peptide pools or control peptides (ViraFEST assay). These receptors have no identified antigens. An Oncomine TCR Beta short-read assay was used to sequence the DNA from cultured CD4+ T cells. TCRdb processed the PCR reads anew with MiXCR; each CDR3 protein has one entry. The sample lists around 20,000 distinct CDR3 sequences; 50% to 65% were seen once. Sequences were obtained from CD4+ T cells from blood, cultured in vitro. The receptors shown here come from a human donor who had recovered from COVID-19.

This clonotype was observed a handful of times. DNA of the CDR3: TGTGCCACCAGCAGTAACTATGGCTACACCTTC. It codes for CATSSNYGYTF. V is TRBV24-1 and J is TRBJ1-2, with D unresolved. Per the germline V gene, CDR1 is KGHDR and CDR2 is SFDVKD. This CDR3 has 11 amino acids. The V gene lost 7 bases and the J gene lost 1 base, with 3 bases spanning the gap.

This chain links TRBV19 with TRBJ2-7; 8 bases match TRBD2. The V segment lost 5 bases and the J segment 7 bases; nucleotides outside the gene matches: 7. The CDR3 is 13 residues long. The germline V gene has CDR1 LNHDA and CDR2 SQIVND (reference sequence). The CDR3 spells CASSLAGLREQYF. CDR3 DNA sequence: TGTGCCAGTAGTCTAGCGGGCCTACGGGAGCAGTACTTC.

Note on this clonotype: An end of the junction does not agree with germline; a read error may underlie this. The V gene is TRBV27, the J gene TRBJ2-5, with a possible D match to TRBD1 (7 bases). This CDR3 has 18 amino acids. Germline loops: CDR1 MNHEY, CDR2 SMNVEV (reference sequence). The CDR3 DNA is TGTGCCAGCAGTTTACTCGGGGGCGGGGCAGGGGGACAAGAGACCCGGTACTTC. Translated: CASSLLGGGAGGQETRYF.

This sequence joins TRBV2 and TRBJ2-3, with D possibly being TRBD1 (5 bases). Germline CDR1 is SNHLY and CDR2 is FYNNEI. The CDR3 is 13 amino acids. V gave up 2 bases and J gave up 5 bases, with 8 bases separating them. Here the CDR3 reads CASSETTGDTQYF. DNA for the CDR3: TGTGCCAGCAGTGAAACCACAGGAGATACGCAGTATTTT.

The CDR3 region has the DNA TGTGCCAGCAACACACCCCGAGAGACCCAGTACTTC. This encodes CASNTPRETQYF. The chain carries TRBV28 and TRBJ2-5; D unresolved. The germline V and J ends were trimmed by 7 bases and 4 bases, with 10 bases remaining between them. This CDR3 is 12 amino acids long. Germline V gene sequence: CDR1 MDHEN, CDR2 SYDVKM. The full variable domain, rest sourced from reference TRBV28 and TRBJ2-5, is DVKVTQSSRYLVKRTGEKVFLECVQDMDHENMFWYRQDPGLGLRLIYFSYDVKMKEKGDIPEGYSVSREKKERFSLILESASTNQTSMYLCASNTPRETQYFGPGTRLLVL.

The chain employs TRBV24-1 and TRBJ2-1, with a weak D call TRBD2 (5 bases). V shed 9 bases and J shed 7 bases, with 15 bases lying between them. The CDR3 sequence is 13 residues long. Germline V gene sequence: CDR1 KGHDR, CDR2 SFDVKD. The CDR3 loop reads CATQRADRNEQFF. The CDR3 coding sequence is TGTGCCACCCAGAGGGCGGATCGGAATGAGCAGTTCTTC.

J is TRBJ2-7 and V is TRBV2; 12 bases are shared with TRBD2. The CDR3 runs to 13 residues. Germline V gene lookup returns CDR1 SNHLY and CDR2 FYNNEI. Trimming at V came to 7 bases and at J to 4 bases, leaving 2 bases not matched to a gene. The CDR3 spells CASNGLAGYEQYF. The CDR3 DNA reads as TGTGCCAGCAACGGACTAGCGGGGTACGAGCAGTACTTC.

This clonotype was seen a handful of times. The J gene is TRBJ2-3, the V gene TRBV27; the D is unclear. Germline V lookup: CDR1 MNHEY, CDR2 SMNVEV (reference sequence). Trimming stripped 5 bases from V and 2 bases from J, with 8 bases between. The CDR3 runs 13 residues. The CDR3 is CASSRSYTDTQYF. DNA for the CDR3: TGTGCCAGCAGTAGGTCTTACACAGATACGCAGTATTTT.

This clonotype was detected only a few times. This rearrangement joins TRBV5-1 to TRBJ1-2; TRBD1 aligns across 8 bases. The germline gives CDR1 SGHRS, CDR2 YFSETQ. With V trimmed by 3 bases and J by 4 bases, 2 bases remained unmatched. The CDR3 spans 13 residues. For the CDR3, the DNA is TGCGCCAGCAGCTCTACAGGGGGCTATGGCTACACCTTC. Protein: CASSSTGGYGYTF. The whole variable domain, filled in from reference TRBV5-1 and TRBJ1-2, reads KAGVTQTPRYLIKTRGQQVTLSCSPISGHRSVSWYQQTPGQGLQFLFEYFSETQRNKGNFPGRFSGRQFSNSRSEMNVSTLELGDSALYLCASSSTGGYGYTFGSGTRLTVV.

V and J are TRBV11-1 and TRBJ1-1; perhaps TRBD1 as D (5 bases). Germline values: CDR1 SGHAT, CDR2 FQDESV (reference sequence). Trimming cost V 1 base and J 5 bases, with 11 bases left between them. CDR3 size: 14 residues. The CDR3 coding sequence is TGTGCCAGCAGCTTAGGACGGGGCACAACTGAAGCTTTCTTT. This gives the protein CASSLGRGTTEAFF.

The rearrangement joins TRBV7-9 to TRBJ2-1, with TRBD2 matching 11 bases. CDR3 size: 17 residues. V shed 4 bases and J 4 bases; nucleotides not matched to a gene: 9. Germline V gene data show CDR1 as SEHNR and CDR2 as FQNEAQ (reference sequence). As DNA, the CDR3 is TGTGCCAGCAGCTACTTCCGGGGGACTAGCGGATACAATGAGCAGTTCTTC. The encoded protein is CASSYFRGTSGYNEQFF.

On this clonotype: The germline gene is not matched at one end of the junction; a read error may be the cause. This sequence joins TRBV7-9 and TRBJ1-2; D might be TRBD1 (5 bases). Germline CDR1 reads SEHNR; CDR2 reads FQNEAQ (reference sequence). The length of the CDR3 is 13 residues. The DNA of the CDR3 is TGTGCCAGCAGCCCAGGAGCGACCGCAGGGTCTTACTTC. It is translated as CASSPGATAGSYF.

Written as DNA, the CDR3 is TGTGCCAGCAGACTGCCCTGGCAGCGGGACACAGATACGCAGTATTTT. Protein product: CASRLPWQRDTDTQYF. The V call is TRBV6-2 or TRBV6-3, the J call TRBJ2-3; 7 positions match TRBD2. The germline V gene encodes CDR1 MNHEY and CDR2 SVGEGT. The length of the CDR3 is 16 residues. Trimming took 6 bases from V and 2 from J; bases not matched to a gene: 11.

The V and J genes are TRBV12-3 or TRBV12-4 and TRBJ1-5; 8 nucleotides align to TRBD1. The CDR3 spans 14 residues. Trimming removed 6 bases from V and 7 bases from J; junction bases left unmatched: 8. The CDR3 DNA reads as TGTGCCAGCAGGCAGACAGGGGAAGTACAGCCCCAGCATTTT. Residues: CASRQTGEVQPQHF.

The chain recombines TRBV12-3 or TRBV12-4 with TRBJ2-7; D is ambiguous. This CDR3 comprises 14 residues. Trimming took 6 bases from V and 1 from J, leaving 13 bases between them. CDR3 nucleotide sequence: TGTGCCAGCAGCTCCCTTCCACAATCCTACGAGCAGTACTTC. Translation: CASSSLPQSYEQYF.

The table lists this clonotype with a few counts. This chain connects TRBV7-9 to TRBJ1-2, with D possibly being TRBD1 (5 bases). Germline CDR1 reads SEHNR; CDR2 reads FQNEAQ (reference sequence). V was trimmed by 2 bases and J by 0 bases, leaving 7 bases between them. This CDR3 is 14 amino acids long. As DNA, the CDR3 is TGTGCCAGCAGCTTAAGCAGGGCTAACTATGGCTACACCTTC. Its protein product is CASSLSRANYGYTF.

This chain uses TRBV12-3 or TRBV12-4 with TRBJ2-5; tentatively, D is TRBD1 or TRBD2 (5 bases each). CDR3 length equals 14 residues. Trimming removed 0 bases from V and 5 bases from J, with 10 bases in between. The CDR3 region is CASSLAGVQETQYF. The CDR3 DNA sequence: TGTGCCAGCAGTTTAGCGGGGGTTCAGGAGACCCAGTACTTC.

The V call is TRBV6-1, the J call TRBJ1-5; perhaps TRBD1 as D (5 bases). Germline CDR1 and CDR2: MNHNS and SASEGT. The V end lost 5 bases, the J end lost 3 bases, and 8 bases lay between the germline ends. The CDR3 consists of 13 residues. The CDR3, as DNA: TGTGCCAGCAGTTGGGGGATCAATCAGCCCCAGCATTTT. Translated, it gives CASSWGINQPQHF.